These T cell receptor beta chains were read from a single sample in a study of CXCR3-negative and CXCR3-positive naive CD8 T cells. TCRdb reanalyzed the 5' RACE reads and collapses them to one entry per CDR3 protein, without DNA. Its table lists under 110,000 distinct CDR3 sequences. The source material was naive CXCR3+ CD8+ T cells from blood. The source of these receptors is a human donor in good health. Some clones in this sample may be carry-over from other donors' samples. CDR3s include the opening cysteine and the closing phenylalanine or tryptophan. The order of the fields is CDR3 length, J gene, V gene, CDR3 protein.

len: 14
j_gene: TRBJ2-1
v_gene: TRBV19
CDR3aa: CASSPSGRANEQFF

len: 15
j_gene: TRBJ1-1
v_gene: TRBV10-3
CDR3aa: CASGTRSALDTEAFF

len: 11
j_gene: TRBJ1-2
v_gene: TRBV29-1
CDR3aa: CSVEIRYGYTF

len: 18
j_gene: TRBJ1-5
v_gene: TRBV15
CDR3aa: CATSRESMTIDSNQPQHF

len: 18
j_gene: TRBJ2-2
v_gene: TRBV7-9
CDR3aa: CASSGWGMNGANTGELFF

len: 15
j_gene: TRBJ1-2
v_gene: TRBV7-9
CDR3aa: CASSLGRAPIDGYTF

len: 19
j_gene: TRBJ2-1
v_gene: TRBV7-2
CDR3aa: CASSSSGTSGGPTYNEQFF

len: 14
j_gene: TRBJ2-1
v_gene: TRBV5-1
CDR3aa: CASSSLEGNNEQFF

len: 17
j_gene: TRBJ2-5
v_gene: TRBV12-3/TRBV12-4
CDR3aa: CASSSAEGAALQETQYF

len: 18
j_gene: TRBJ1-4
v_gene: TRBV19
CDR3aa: CASSKVPGQGVTNEKLFF

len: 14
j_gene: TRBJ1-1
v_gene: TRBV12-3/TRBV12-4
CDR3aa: CASSLGGGPNEAFF

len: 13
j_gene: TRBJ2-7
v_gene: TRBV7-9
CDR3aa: CASSLSQGEEQYF

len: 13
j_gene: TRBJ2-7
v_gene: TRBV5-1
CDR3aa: CASRLRANYEQYF

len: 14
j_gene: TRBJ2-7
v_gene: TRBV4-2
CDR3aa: CASSPEEGTYEQYF

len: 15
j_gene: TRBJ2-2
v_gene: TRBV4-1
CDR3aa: CASSQDLGLAGELFF

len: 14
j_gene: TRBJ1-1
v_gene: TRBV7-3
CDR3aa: CASSLNNPPAEAFF

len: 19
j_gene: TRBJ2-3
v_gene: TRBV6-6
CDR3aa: CASSYSGASGRTSTDTQYF